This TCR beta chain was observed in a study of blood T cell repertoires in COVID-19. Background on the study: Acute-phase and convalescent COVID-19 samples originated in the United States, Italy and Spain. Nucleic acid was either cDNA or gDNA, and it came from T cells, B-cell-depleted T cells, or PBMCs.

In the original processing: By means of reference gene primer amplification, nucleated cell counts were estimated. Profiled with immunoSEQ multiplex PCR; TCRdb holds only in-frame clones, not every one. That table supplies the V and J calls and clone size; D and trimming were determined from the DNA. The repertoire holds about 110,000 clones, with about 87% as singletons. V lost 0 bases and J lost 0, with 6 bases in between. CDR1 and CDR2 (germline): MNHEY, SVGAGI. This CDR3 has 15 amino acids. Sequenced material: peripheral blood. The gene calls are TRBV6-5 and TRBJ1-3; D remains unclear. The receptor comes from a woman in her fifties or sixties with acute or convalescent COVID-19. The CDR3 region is CASSYSLNSGNTIYF. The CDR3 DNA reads TGTGCCAGCAGTTACTCACTGAACTCTGGAAACACCATATATTTT.